This entry features one T cell receptor (beta chain) sequence. Antigen specificity is unknown. Profiling relied on immunoSEQ multiplex PCR, and the TCRdb table lists in-frame clones only, not all of them. The data hold 240,000 or so clones, with 80% to 85% observed a single time. The data were obtained in a study of Tregs in tolerant kidney transplant recipients. The germline V gene encodes CDR1 SGHRS and CDR2 YFSETQ. V gave up 4 bases and J gave up 12 bases; unmatched junction bases: 12. The CDR3 runs to 14 residues. Unstimulated Tregs (CD4+CD25+CD127-) and CD4+CD25- non-Tregs were sorted from PBMCs. General study points: Expanding Tregs on activated donor B cells appeared to best identify donor-specific TCRbeta clones.

The chain recombines TRBV5-1 with TRBJ1-4; 7 bases map to TRBD1. Material for sequencing was CD4+ T cells from blood. This sequence was found in a human donor in good health. As DNA, the CDR3 is TGCGCCAGCAGCGTAGGGGGCGTCCAGCGGGAACTGTTTTTT. This sequence encodes CASSVGGVQRELFF. The full variable domain, in which reference TRBV5-1 and TRBJ1-4 provide the parts outside the CDR3, is KAGVTQTPRYLIKTRGQQVTLSCSPISGHRSVSWYQQTPGQGLQFLFEYFSETQRNKGNFPGRFSGRQFSNSRSEMNVSTLELGDSALYLCASSVGGVQRELFFGSGTQLSVL.